This passage covers 29 T cell receptor beta chains from one sample sequenced in a study of neurological immune-mediated disorders. TCRdb reprocessed the 5' RACE reads with MiXCR, giving one entry per CDR3 protein. This table has approximately 19,000 distinct CDR3 sequences, roughly 14% appearing once. Input material: PBMCs. The receptors originated from a female donor with HTLV-1-associated myelopathy (HAM/TSP).

This clonotype was observed many times. The genes are TRBV7-2 and TRBJ2-6; possibly TRBD2 for D (6 bases). Between the trimmed V and J ends, which lost 0 bases and 4 bases, there was a span of 13 bases. The CDR3 has 17 amino acids. The germline V gene has CDR1 SGHTA and CDR2 FQGNSA. CDR3 sequence reads: CASSLAFGGYGANVLTF. Here the CDR3 DNA reads TGTGCCAGCAGCTTAGCCTTCGGAGGGTACGGGGCCAACGTCCTGACTTTC.

This clonotype was seen once. The gene calls are TRBV5-1 and TRBJ2-3; a possible D gene is TRBD1 (6 bases). Germline V gene data show CDR1 as SGHRS and CDR2 as YFSETQ. V lost 0 bases and J lost 5, with 7 bases in between. The CDR3 extends over 13 amino acids. The CDR3 loop is CASSLEGEDTQYF. CDR3 bases: TGCGCCAGCAGCTTGGAGGGGGAAGATACGCAGTATTTT.

Judged by abundance, this clonotype is medium-sized. The chain joins TRBV20-1 to TRBJ2-7, with 8 bases matching TRBD2. CDR1 and CDR2 from the germline V gene are DFQATT and SNEGSKA (reference sequence). J lost 0 bases, V lost 1 base, and 5 bases had no gene match. The CDR3 runs 15 residues. CDR3 protein: CSARGAGGLSYEQYF. As DNA, the CDR3 is TGCAGTGCTAGAGGGGCGGGAGGTCTCTCCTACGAGCAGTACTTC.

This clonotype was observed at least ten times. The chain employs TRBV29-1 and TRBJ2-3; D perhaps matches TRBD2 (6 bases). Germline V lookup: CDR1 SQVTM, CDR2 ANQGSEA. The CDR3 runs to 13 residues. Trimming removed 4 bases at V and 2 bases at J, with 10 bases between. The CDR3 DNA is TGCAGCGTTGTAGGCGGGAACACAGATACGCAGTATTTT. Translated, it gives CSVVGGNTDTQYF.

This clonotype was detected many times. This chain links TRBV20-1 with TRBJ2-2; 8 nucleotides agree with TRBD2. The trim removed 3 bases at V and 1 base at J, leaving 7 bases unmatched. Germline V gene data show CDR1 as DFQATT and CDR2 as SNEGSKA (reference sequence). This CDR3 is built from 16 residues. The CDR3 bases are TGCAGTGCTAGGGACCGACTAGCGTGGAACACCGGGGAGCTGTTTTTT. It codes for CSARDRLAWNTGELFF.

The genes are TRBV3-1 and TRBJ2-5, with unresolved D. Trimming removed 0 bases from V and 5 bases from J, with 25 bases in between. The CDR3 is 19 amino acids. Germline lookup yields CDR1 LGHDT and CDR2 YNNKEL (reference sequence). CDR3 loop: CASSQDRRLGNHLGETQYF. The DNA for the CDR3 is TGTGCCAGCAGCCAAGATCGGCGGCTTGGGAACCACCTAGGGGAGACCCAGTACTTC.

This clonotype has more than one count but fewer than ten. The chain combines TRBV15 with TRBJ2-7; 7 bases line up with TRBD1. CDR3 length: 15 amino acids. Germline V gene sequence: CDR1 LNHNV, CDR2 YYDKDF (reference sequence). J was trimmed by 2 bases and V by 5 bases; bases with no gene match: 9. The CDR3 sequence: CATSPILGTAYEQYF. CDR3 bases: TGTGCCACCAGCCCAATTCTCGGGACAGCCTACGAGCAGTACTTC.

By sample share, this clonotype is medium-sized (0.01 to 0.1%). The chain couples TRBV28 to TRBJ2-3, with D possibly matching TRBD2 (6 bases). Germline CDR1 and CDR2: MDHEN and SYDVKM. V was clipped by 7 bases and J by 5 bases, with 16 bases between them. The CDR3 extends over 14 amino acids. CDR3: CASITGLRGDTQYF. The CDR3 bases are TGTGCCAGCATTACGGGACTTAGAGGAGATACGCAGTATTTT.

At least ten counts were recorded for this clonotype. The rearrangement links TRBV21-1 to TRBJ2-7; the table's D call TRBD2 went unverified against the DNA. TRBV21-1 is listed as a pseudogene. The CDR3 sequence is 15 residues long. CDR3 sequence (DNA): TGTGCCAGCAGTCCCTCACCCGACTATCGCCACGAGCAGTACTTC. Translation gives CASSPSPDYRHEQYF.

This clonotype occurred many times. V and J are TRBV20-1 and TRBJ2-1, with a tentative D call TRBD2 (6 bases). Germline assignment: CDR1 DFQATT and CDR2 SNEGSKA (reference sequence). The CDR3 is made up of 10 amino acids. V lost 7 bases and J 8 bases, leaving 9 bases between the germline ends. The CDR3 sequence: CSVGGDEQFF. The CDR3 region has the DNA TGCAGTGTAGGCGGGGATGAGCAGTTCTTC.

This clonotype came up a few times. DNA of the CDR3: TGCAGTGCCTCGCGGGGGGTGGGAGTCGTGAACACTGAAGCTTTCTTT. Translated, it gives CSASRGVGVVNTEAFF. The chain has TRBV20-1 and TRBJ1-1, with a weak D call TRBD1 (5 bases). Deletions cut 6 bases from V and 0 bases from J, with 20 bases between. The germline V gene has CDR1 DFQATT and CDR2 SNEGSKA (reference sequence). CDR3 length: 16 amino acids.

This clonotype has ten or more counts. V gene TRBV5-6 combines with J gene TRBJ2-1; 13 nucleotides match TRBD2. V shed 3 bases and J 7 bases; nucleotides not matched to a gene: 13. The CDR3 loop spans 18 amino acids. In germline, CDR1 is SGHDT, CDR2 YYEEEE. The CDR3 sequence: CASSSLGLAGAQTNEQFF. DNA for the CDR3: TGTGCCAGCAGCTCACTAGGACTAGCGGGGGCCCAGACTAATGAGCAGTTCTTC.

J is TRBJ2-2 and V is TRBV7-3; possibly TRBD1 for D (6 bases). The V gene lost 0 bases and the J gene lost 6 bases, with 8 bases spanning the gap. Looked up from germline, CDR1 is SGHTA and CDR2 is FQGTGA. CDR3 length: 14 amino acids. CDR3 loop: CASSLTGTSGELFF. In DNA form, the CDR3 reads TGTGCCAGCAGCTTAACCGGGACATCCGGGGAGCTGTTTTTT.

This clonotype came up many times. V and J are TRBV7-9 and TRBJ2-1; TRBD2 matches 9 bases. Germline CDR1 and CDR2: SEHNR and FQNEAQ (reference sequence). With 3 bases clipped from V and 10 bases from J, the junction kept 7 bases outside the gene matches. This CDR3 region has 14 residues. CDR3 sequence (DNA): TGTGCCAGCAGCTTTAGCGGGAGTGGGGTAGAGCAGTTCTTC. Its translation: CASSFSGSGVEQFF.

Concerning this clonotype: The junction and the germline gene differ at one end; a read error may be behind it. The chain couples TRBV5-1 to TRBJ2-3; unclear D gene. This CDR3 comprises 14 residues. Germline CDR1 and CDR2: SGHRS and YFSETQ. The CDR3 reads CASSLIGSIDTQYF. The CDR3 DNA is TGCGCCAGCAGCTTAATTGGAAGCATAGATACGCAGTATTTT.

This clonotype has a count of ten or more. J is TRBJ2-1 and V is TRBV7-3; no clear D gene. The CDR3 consists of 13 residues. Trimming shortened V by 4 bases and J by 5 bases, and 9 bases separated the two germline ends. The germline CDR1 and CDR2 sequences are SGHTA and FQGTGA. The CDR3 sequence: CASSYAPDNEQFF. CDR3 DNA: TGTGCCAGCAGCTACGCCCCTGACAATGAGCAGTTCTTC.

This clonotype was seen repeatedly, ten times or more. This chain joins TRBV20-1 and TRBJ2-2; TRBD2 matches at 11 bases. From germline, CDR1 is DFQATT and CDR2 SNEGSKA (reference sequence). This CDR3 has 14 amino acids. The V gene end was trimmed by 6 bases and the J gene end by 6 bases; junction bases not matched to a gene: 6. The CDR3 DNA reads TGCAGTGCGCAGACTAGCGGGACGGCCGGGGAGCTGTTTTTT. Its protein is CSAQTSGTAGELFF.

This clonotype was observed a handful of times. The chain recombines TRBV7-2 with TRBJ2-7; the D gene is possibly TRBD2 (7 bases). The CDR3 covers 15 residues. Trimming pared 1 base from V and 3 bases from J, leaving 13 bases between. CDR1 SGHTA and CDR2 FQGNSA come from the germline V gene. The CDR3 protein is CASSLEEAGHYEQYF. Written as DNA, the CDR3 is TGTGCCAGCAGCTTAGAAGAAGCGGGACACTACGAGCAGTACTTC.

This clonotype is labeled as medium-sized. The chain uses TRBV28 and TRBJ2-2; 10 positions match TRBD2. There are 15 residues in the CDR3. CDR1 MDHEN and CDR2 SYDVKM come from the germline V gene. V trimming: 5 bases; J trimming: 1 base; junction bases outside the gene matches: 1. CDR3 DNA: TGTGCCAGCAGTCTAGCGGGAGTGAACACCGGGGAGCTGTTTTTT. This gives the protein CASSLAGVNTGELFF.

This clonotype was observed at least ten times. The rearrangement uses TRBV7-3 and TRBJ2-1; possible D gene TRBD1, 6 bases. Trimming took off 3 bases at V and 6 bases at J, with 15 bases between the two ends. Germline lookup yields CDR1 SGHTA and CDR2 FQGTGA. The CDR3 contains 15 residues. This chain's CDR3 is CASSFWAGASNEQFF. In DNA, the CDR3 is TGTGCCAGCAGCTTTTGGGCAGGGGCCTCCAATGAGCAGTTCTTC.

This clonotype was counted ten times or more. The chain joins TRBV7-2 to TRBJ1-5, with D perhaps matching TRBD1 (5 bases). Germline CDR1 SGHTA, CDR2 FQGNSA. V dropped 4 bases and J dropped 7 bases, with 17 bases sitting between them. The CDR3 sequence is 15 residues long. The CDR3: CASSSQPGGGQPQHF. For the CDR3, the DNA is TGTGCCAGCAGCTCCCAACCGGGGGGTGGGCAGCCCCAGCATTTT.

In this sample, this clonotype turned up many times. The CDR3 coding sequence is TGCGCCAGCAGCTTACAAGGCAGGGCTTCGGGGGAGCAGTACTTC. Amino acid sequence: CASSLQGRASGEQYF. This chain uses TRBV5-1 with TRBJ2-7; D tentatively reads TRBD1 or TRBD2 (5 bases each). Germline lookup yields CDR1 SGHRS and CDR2 YFSETQ. V shed 2 bases and J shed 7 bases, with 19 bases lying between them. This CDR3 is built from 15 residues.

This clonotype was seen ten or more times. The chain recombines TRBV6-2 or TRBV6-3 with TRBJ2-7; no clear D gene. CDR1 and CDR2 (germline): MNHEY, SVGEGT. The V gene lost 4 bases and the J gene lost 2 bases, with 3 bases spanning the gap. The CDR3 extends over 11 amino acids. CDR3 loop: CASSSTYEQYF. In DNA form, the CDR3 reads TGTGCCAGCAGTTCCACCTACGAGCAGTACTTC.

The sample holds many counts of this clonotype. The V gene is TRBV5-6, the J gene TRBJ1-5; tentatively, D is TRBD1 (5 bases). This CDR3 is 14 amino acids long. V lost 4 bases and J lost 2, with 10 bases in between. Germline V lookup: CDR1 SGHDT, CDR2 YYEEEE. The CDR3 protein is CASSSGAGNQPQHF. CDR3 coding DNA: TGTGCCAGCAGCAGCGGGGCCGGCAATCAGCCCCAGCATTTT. Full variable domain (rest looked up from reference TRBV5-6 and TRBJ1-5): DAGVTQSPTHLIKTRGQQVTLRCSPKSGHDTVSWYQQALGQGPQFIFQYYEEEERQRGNFPDRFSGHQFPNYSSELNVNALLLGDSALYLCASSSGAGNQPQHFGDGTRLSIL.

The V and J genes are TRBV7-8 and TRBJ2-3, with D unresolved. This CDR3 has 12 residues. Germline V gives CDR1 SGHVS, CDR2 FQNEAQ. Trimming took off 7 bases at V and 3 bases at J, with 8 bases between the two ends. The CDR3 sequence is CASKKSTDTQYF. In DNA, the CDR3 is TGTGCCAGCAAAAAATCAACAGATACGCAGTATTTT.

The chain links TRBV7-2 to TRBJ2-1; D is perhaps TRBD2 (7 bases). Trimming removed 1 base from V and 6 bases from J, with 16 bases in between. The V gene's germline CDR1 is SGHTA and CDR2 FQGNSA. This CDR3 is built from 16 residues. This chain's CDR3 is CASSLGGGSQGNEQFF. In DNA, the CDR3 is TGTGCCAGCAGCTTAGGCGGGGGCAGCCAGGGCAATGAGCAGTTCTTC. The variable domain in full, completed from reference TRBV7-2 and TRBJ2-1, reads GAGVSQSPSNKVTEKGKDVELRCDPISGHTALYWYRQSLGQGLEFLIYFQGNSAPDKSGLPSDRFSAERTGGSVSTLTIQRTQQEDSAVYLCASSLGGGSQGNEQFFGPGTRLTVL.

The rearrangement uses TRBV7-2 and TRBJ2-2, with D uncertain. The CDR3 runs 15 residues. V was trimmed by 2 bases and J by 4 bases, leaving 11 bases between them. The germline V gene has CDR1 SGHTA and CDR2 FQGNSA. The CDR3 DNA reads as TGTGCCAGCAGCTTATTGGGCCCGGCCACCGGGGAGCTGTTTTTT. As protein: CASSLLGPATGELFF.

The chain joins TRBV4-2 to TRBJ2-3, with 7 bases lining up with TRBD1. Trimming took 1 base from V and 4 from J; bases not matched to a gene: 5. The CDR3 extends over 15 amino acids. Germline V CDR1 and CDR2: LGHNA, YNFKEQ. This CDR3 is CASSQGRQGSDTQYF. CDR3 coding DNA: TGTGCCAGCAGCCAAGGCAGACAGGGTTCAGATACGCAGTATTTT.

This chain connects TRBV13 to TRBJ2-5; D may be TRBD1 or TRBD2 (5 bases each). In germline, CDR1 is PRHDT, CDR2 FYEKMQ (reference sequence). The V gene lost 2 bases and the J gene lost 5 bases, with 30 bases spanning the gap. There are 20 residues in the CDR3. As DNA, the CDR3 is TGTGCCAGCAGCTTATACGCTCGTTCGGCAGGGCGAGGGACCGCGGAGACCCAGTACTTC. This encodes CASSLYARSAGRGTAETQYF.